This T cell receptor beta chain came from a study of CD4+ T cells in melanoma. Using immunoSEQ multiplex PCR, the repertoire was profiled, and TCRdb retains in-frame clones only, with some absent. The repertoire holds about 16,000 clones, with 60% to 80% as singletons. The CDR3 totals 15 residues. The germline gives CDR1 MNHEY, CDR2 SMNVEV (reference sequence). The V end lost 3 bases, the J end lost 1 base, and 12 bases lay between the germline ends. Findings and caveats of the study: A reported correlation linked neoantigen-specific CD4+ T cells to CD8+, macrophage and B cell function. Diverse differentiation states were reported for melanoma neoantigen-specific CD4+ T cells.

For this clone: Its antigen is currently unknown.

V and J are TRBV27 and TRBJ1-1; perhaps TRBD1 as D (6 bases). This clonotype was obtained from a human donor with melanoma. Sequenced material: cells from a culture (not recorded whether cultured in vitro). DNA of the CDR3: TGTGCCAGCAGTTTGGAGGCGGGACAGAACACTGAAGCTTTCTTT. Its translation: CASSLEAGQNTEAFF.